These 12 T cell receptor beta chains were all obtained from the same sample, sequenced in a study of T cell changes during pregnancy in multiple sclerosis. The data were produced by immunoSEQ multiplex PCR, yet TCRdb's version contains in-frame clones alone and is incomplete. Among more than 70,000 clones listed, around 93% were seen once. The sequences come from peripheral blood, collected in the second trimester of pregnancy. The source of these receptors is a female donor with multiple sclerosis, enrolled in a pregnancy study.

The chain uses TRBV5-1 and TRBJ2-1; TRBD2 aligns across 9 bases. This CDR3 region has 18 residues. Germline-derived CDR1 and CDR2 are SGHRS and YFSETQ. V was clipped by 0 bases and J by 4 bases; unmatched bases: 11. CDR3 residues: CASSLAGPSGIGYNEQFF. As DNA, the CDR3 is TGCGCCAGCAGCTTGGCCGGGCCTAGCGGGATTGGTTACAATGAGCAGTTCTTC.

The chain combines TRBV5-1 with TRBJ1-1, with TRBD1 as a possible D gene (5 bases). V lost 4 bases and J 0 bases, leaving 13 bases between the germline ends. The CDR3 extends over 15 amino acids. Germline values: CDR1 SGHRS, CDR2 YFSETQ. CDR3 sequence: CASSQGGILNTEAFF. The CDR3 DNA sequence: TGCGCCAGCAGCCAGGGTGGGATACTGAACACTGAAGCTTTCTTT. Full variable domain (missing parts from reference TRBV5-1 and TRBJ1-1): KAGVTQTPRYLIKTRGQQVTLSCSPISGHRSVSWYQQTPGQGLQFLFEYFSETQRNKGNFPGRFSGRQFSNSRSEMNVSTLELGDSALYLCASSQGGILNTEAFFGQGTRLTVV.

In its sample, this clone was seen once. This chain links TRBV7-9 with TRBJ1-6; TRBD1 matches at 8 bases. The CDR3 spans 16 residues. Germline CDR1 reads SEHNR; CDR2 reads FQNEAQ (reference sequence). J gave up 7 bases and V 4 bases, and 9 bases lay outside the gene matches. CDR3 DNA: TGTGCCAGCAGCTCGACAGGGGTTACCACCAATTCACCCCTCCACTTT. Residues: CASSSTGVTTNSPLHF.

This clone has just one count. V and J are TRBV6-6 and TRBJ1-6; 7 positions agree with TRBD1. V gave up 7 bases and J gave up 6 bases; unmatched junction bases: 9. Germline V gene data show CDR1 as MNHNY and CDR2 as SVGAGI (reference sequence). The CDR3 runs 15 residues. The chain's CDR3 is CASTTGDFGNSPLHF. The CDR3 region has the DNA TGTGCCAGCACCACAGGGGATTTCGGTAATTCACCCCTCCACTTT.

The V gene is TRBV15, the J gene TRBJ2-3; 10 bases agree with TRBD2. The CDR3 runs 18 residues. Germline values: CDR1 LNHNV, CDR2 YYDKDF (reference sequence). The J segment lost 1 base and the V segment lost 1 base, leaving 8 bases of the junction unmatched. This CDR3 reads CATSRGLAGVIRTDTQYF. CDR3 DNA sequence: TGTGCCACCAGCAGAGGCCTAGCGGGGGTTATCCGCACAGATACGCAGTATTTT.

The CDR3: CASSSGERGQETQYF. The DNA for the CDR3 is TGTGCCAGCAGCTCGGGGGAACGGGGACAAGAGACCCAGTACTTC. The V and J genes are TRBV11-2 and TRBJ2-5, with D tentatively TRBD2 (6 bases). V was pared by 4 bases and J by 2 bases, with 14 bases between. This CDR3 has 15 amino acids. Germline V gives CDR1 SGHAT, CDR2 FQNNGV.

CDR3 protein: CASSPPSLETQYF. In nucleotides, the CDR3 is TGTGCCAGCTCACCACCCTCTCTAGAGACCCAGTACTTC. The V call is TRBV18, the J call TRBJ2-5; D unclear. There are 13 residues in the CDR3. Trimming removed 0 bases at V and 4 bases at J, with 6 bases between. Looked up from germline, CDR1 is KGHSH and CDR2 is LQKENI.

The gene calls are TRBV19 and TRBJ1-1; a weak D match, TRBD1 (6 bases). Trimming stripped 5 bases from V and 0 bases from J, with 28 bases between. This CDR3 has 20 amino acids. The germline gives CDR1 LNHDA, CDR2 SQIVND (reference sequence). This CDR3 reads CASSDETGTHYQGMNTEAFF. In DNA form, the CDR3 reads TGTGCCAGTAGTGATGAGACCGGGACACACTACCAGGGGATGAACACTGAAGCTTTCTTT.

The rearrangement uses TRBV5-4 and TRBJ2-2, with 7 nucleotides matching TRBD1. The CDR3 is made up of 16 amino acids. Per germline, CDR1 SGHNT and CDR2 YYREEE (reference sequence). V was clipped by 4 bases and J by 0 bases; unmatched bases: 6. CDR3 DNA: TGTGCCAGCAGCCTACCGGGACAGCCGAACACCGGGGAGCTGTTTTTT. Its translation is CASSLPGQPNTGELFF.

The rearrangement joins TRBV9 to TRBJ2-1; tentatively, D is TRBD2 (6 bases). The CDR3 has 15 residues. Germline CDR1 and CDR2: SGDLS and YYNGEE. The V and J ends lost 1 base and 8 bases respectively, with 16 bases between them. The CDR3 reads CASSVSGVGTYEQFF. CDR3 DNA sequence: TGTGCCAGCAGCGTATCTGGAGTGGGGACTTATGAGCAGTTCTTC.

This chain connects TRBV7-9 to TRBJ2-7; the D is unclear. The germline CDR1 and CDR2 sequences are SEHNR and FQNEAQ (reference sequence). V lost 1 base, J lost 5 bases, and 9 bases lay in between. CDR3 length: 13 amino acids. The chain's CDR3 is CASSLGTRDEQYF. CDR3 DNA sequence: TGTGCCAGCAGCTTAGGCACCCGGGACGAGCAGTACTTC.

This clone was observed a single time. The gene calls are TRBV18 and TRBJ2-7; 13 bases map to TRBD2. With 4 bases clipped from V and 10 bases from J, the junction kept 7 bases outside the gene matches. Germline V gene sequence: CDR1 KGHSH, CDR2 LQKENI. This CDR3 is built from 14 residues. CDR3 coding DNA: TGTGCCAGCTCACTTCAGACTAGCGGGGGGCCTCAGTACTTC. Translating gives CASSLQTSGGPQYF.